A selection of T cell receptor beta chains follows, all from one sample in a study of blood T cell repertoires in COVID-19. TCRdb's copy holds only in-frame clones and misses some; the assay was immunoSEQ multiplex PCR. Of under 400,000 clones detected, approximately 91% appear once; the ten largest clones hold 1%. The sample was PBMCs or T cells enriched from blood (not recorded which). The receptors shown here come from a woman between 25 and 40 years old who had been exposed to COVID-19. The CDR3 runs from the conserved cysteine through the conserved F or W. The order of the fields is D gene, clone size, J gene, V gene, CDR3 protein, CDR3 DNA. A D gene is named only where the DNA matches it firmly. Expanded clones are given a class, and other clones once, few, many or no size at all.

d_call: .
clone_size: .
j_call: TRBJ1-5
v_call: TRBV27
cdr3_aa: CASSLLPGGSNQPQHF
cdr3_nt: TGTGCCAGCAGTTTACTGCCGGGGGGGAGCAATCAGCCCCAGCATTTT

d_call: TRBD2
clone_size: .
j_call: TRBJ2-1
v_call: TRBV30
cdr3_aa: CAWSEVSGRASYNEQFF
cdr3_nt: TGTGCCTGGAGTGAAGTTAGCGGGAGGGCCAGCTACAATGAGCAGTTCTTC

d_call: .
clone_size: .
j_call: TRBJ2-1
v_call: TRBV3-1/TRBV3-2
cdr3_aa: CASSQASLSNEQFF
cdr3_nt: TGTGCCAGCAGCCAAGCGTCTCTATCGAATGAGCAGTTCTTC

d_call: TRBD1
clone_size: .
j_call: TRBJ2-1
v_call: TRBV12-5
cdr3_aa: CASATGQEYNEQFF
cdr3_nt: TGTGCTAGTGCCACCGGACAGGAATACAATGAGCAGTTCTTC

d_call: TRBD1
clone_size: .
j_call: TRBJ1-6
v_call: TRBV18
cdr3_aa: CASSPGQRDNSPLHF
cdr3_nt: TGTGCCAGCTCCCCGGGACAGCGAGATAATTCACCCCTCCACTTT

d_call: .
clone_size: .
j_call: TRBJ2-1
v_call: TRBV27
cdr3_aa: CASSPLTGLPMTFSMGDEQFF
cdr3_nt: TGTGCCAGCAGTCCGCTGACGGGACTCCCGATGACCTTCTCCATGGGGGATGAGCAGTTCTTC

d_call: TRBD1
clone_size: once
j_call: TRBJ1-2
v_call: TRBV28
cdr3_aa: CASSSPVLPGGYGYTF
cdr3_nt: TGTGCCAGCAGTTCCCCCGTACTTCCAGGGGGCTATGGCTACACCTTC

d_call: .
clone_size: .
j_call: TRBJ2-7
v_call: TRBV9
cdr3_aa: CASSVGQAGTYEQYF
cdr3_nt: TGTGCCAGCAGCGTAGGACAGGCCGGGACCTACGAGCAGTACTTC

d_call: .
clone_size: .
j_call: TRBJ2-7
v_call: TRBV24-1
cdr3_aa: CATSQTGYYEQYF
cdr3_nt: TGTGCCACCAGTCAAACAGGGTACTACGAGCAGTACTTC

d_call: TRBD1
clone_size: .
j_call: TRBJ2-5
v_call: TRBV3-1/TRBV3-2
cdr3_aa: CASRQQGGQETQYF
cdr3_nt: TGTGCCAGCAGGCAACAGGGGGGACAAGAGACCCAGTACTTC

d_call: TRBD1
clone_size: .
j_call: TRBJ1-1
v_call: TRBV28
cdr3_aa: CASSSQGLANTEAFF
cdr3_nt: TGTGCCAGCAGTTCACAGGGGCTGGCGAACACTGAAGCTTTCTTT

d_call: .
clone_size: few
j_call: TRBJ1-3
v_call: TRBV10-3
cdr3_aa: CAISETGPYSGNTIYF
cdr3_nt: TGTGCCATCAGTGAGACAGGGCCTTACTCTGGAAACACCATATATTTT

d_call: TRBD1
clone_size: .
j_call: TRBJ1-2
v_call: TRBV19
cdr3_aa: CASSRTGVAYTF
cdr3_nt: TGTGCCAGTAGTCGGACAGGGGTCGCCTACACCTTC

d_call: .
clone_size: .
j_call: TRBJ2-7
v_call: TRBV7-9
cdr3_aa: CASSLVGVGAYEQYF
cdr3_nt: TGTGCCAGCAGCTTAGTTGGGGTAGGGGCCTACGAGCAGTACTTC

d_call: TRBD1
clone_size: few
j_call: TRBJ1-2
v_call: TRBV9
cdr3_aa: CASQSENRGTGYTF
cdr3_nt: TGTGCCAGCCAATCCGAGAACAGGGGTACTGGCTACACCTTC

d_call: TRBD2
clone_size: .
j_call: TRBJ2-1
v_call: TRBV6-5
cdr3_aa: CASSYSAGGGVEQFF
cdr3_nt: TGTGCCAGCAGTTACTCAGCGGGAGGGGGTGTGGAGCAGTTCTTC

d_call: .
clone_size: .
j_call: TRBJ2-1
v_call: TRBV7-6
cdr3_aa: CASSLAKMGQGFYNEQFF
cdr3_nt: TGTGCCAGCAGCTTAGCGAAAATGGGGCAGGGGTTCTACAATGAGCAGTTCTTC

d_call: .
clone_size: .
j_call: TRBJ2-7
v_call: TRBV28
cdr3_aa: CASITNGRTYEQYF
cdr3_nt: TGTGCCAGCATCACCAATGGCAGAACCTACGAGCAGTACTTC

d_call: .
clone_size: .
j_call: TRBJ1-5
v_call: TRBV4-2
cdr3_aa: CASSQEAQPQHF
cdr3_nt: TGTGCCAGCAGCCAAGAGGCTCAGCCCCAGCATTTT

d_call: TRBD2
clone_size: .
j_call: TRBJ2-2
v_call: TRBV7-3
cdr3_aa: CASGLAGGPTGELFF
cdr3_nt: TGTGCCAGCGGACTAGCGGGAGGGCCGACCGGGGAGCTGTTTTTT

d_call: .
clone_size: .
j_call: TRBJ1-2
v_call: TRBV28
cdr3_aa: CASSDTGRRYGYTF
cdr3_nt: TGTGCCAGCAGTGATACAGGGCGGCGCTATGGCTACACCTTC

d_call: TRBD2
clone_size: once
j_call: TRBJ2-7
v_call: TRBV2
cdr3_aa: CASRLAGVSYEQYF
cdr3_nt: TGTGCCAGCAGATTAGCGGGAGTGTCCTACGAGCAGTACTTC

d_call: .
clone_size: .
j_call: TRBJ2-5
v_call: TRBV5-6
cdr3_aa: CASSLGSGETQYF
cdr3_nt: TGTGCCAGCAGCTTGGGGTCGGGGGAGACCCAGTACTTC

d_call: .
clone_size: .
j_call: TRBJ1-1
v_call: TRBV29-1
cdr3_aa: CSVDPGSEAFF
cdr3_nt: TGCAGCGTTGACCCCGGGAGTGAAGCTTTCTTT

d_call: TRBD1
clone_size: .
j_call: TRBJ1-1
v_call: TRBV19
cdr3_aa: CASTMTGWGNTEAFF
cdr3_nt: TGTGCCAGTACCATGACAGGGTGGGGAAACACTGAAGCTTTCTTT

d_call: .
clone_size: .
j_call: TRBJ2-5
v_call: TRBV5-4
cdr3_aa: CASRQGGQETQYF
cdr3_nt: TGTGCCAGCAGACAGGGGGGGCAGGAGACCCAGTACTTC

d_call: TRBD1
clone_size: once
j_call: TRBJ2-5
v_call: TRBV3-1/TRBV3-2
cdr3_aa: CASAKTGIQETQYF
cdr3_nt: TGTGCCAGCGCAAAGACAGGGATCCAAGAGACCCAGTACTTC

d_call: TRBD2
clone_size: .
j_call: TRBJ2-1
v_call: TRBV28
cdr3_aa: CASSLGTSGRILYNEQFF
cdr3_nt: TGTGCCAGCAGTCTAGGGACTAGCGGGAGAATCCTCTACAATGAGCAGTTCTTC

d_call: .
clone_size: once
j_call: TRBJ1-1
v_call: TRBV27
cdr3_aa: CASSWRGSLAEAFF
cdr3_nt: TGTGCCAGCAGTTGGAGGGGTTCTCTCGCTGAAGCTTTCTTT